The 20 T cell receptor beta chains given below trace back to one sample, sequenced in a study of shared clonotypes between healthy human individuals. The naive CD8 fraction comprised CD45RO-negative cells positively selected for CCR7 and excluded terminally differentiated effector memory CD45RA+ cells. The protocol was immunoSEQ multiplex PCR, while the TCRdb copy is restricted to in-frame clones and leaves out a portion. The table lists around 1.9 million clones, under 95% of them singletons, with 1.5% to 2% in the top ten. The sequenced sample consisted of naive CD8+ T cells from PBMCs. Receptors were obtained from a man between 18 and 29 years old in good health. Some clones in this sample may be carry-over from other donors' samples.

The chain joins TRBV19 to TRBJ1-5; perhaps TRBD1 as D (6 bases). The CDR3 runs to 15 residues. V was pared by 8 bases and J by 4 bases, with 18 bases between. The germline V gene has CDR1 LNHDA and CDR2 SQIVND (reference sequence). The CDR3 loop is CASSSPGHRNQPQHF. In nucleotides, the CDR3 is TGTGCCAGTTCCTCCCCGGGACACCGAAATCAGCCCCAGCATTTT.

The gene calls are TRBV5-1 and TRBJ2-5; 10 bases align to TRBD2. V lost 0 bases to trimming and J lost 1 base; unmatched junction nucleotides: 3. CDR1 is SGHRS and CDR2 is YFSETQ in the germline V gene. The CDR3 has 16 residues. The CDR3 DNA follows: TGCGCCAGCAGCTTGGTAGCGGGAGGTACCCAAGAGACCCAGTACTTC. As protein: CASSLVAGGTQETQYF. The complete variable domain, with remaining parts taken from reference TRBV5-1 and TRBJ2-5, reads KAGVTQTPRYLIKTRGQQVTLSCSPISGHRSVSWYQQTPGQGLQFLFEYFSETQRNKGNFPGRFSGRQFSNSRSEMNVSTLELGDSALYLCASSLVAGGTQETQYFGPGTRLLVL.

This clone was recorded a few times. The chain has TRBV29-1 and TRBJ1-1; D is uncertain. Per germline, CDR1 SQVTM and CDR2 ANQGSEA. Trimming took 7 bases from V and 7 from J, leaving 13 bases between them. The CDR3 is made up of 11 amino acids. The CDR3 nucleotides are TGCAGCGCGTTTGTTCCCCTTGAAGCTTTCTTT. Translating gives CSAFVPLEAFF.

V and J are TRBV6-6 and TRBJ1-5; a possible D gene is TRBD1 (6 bases). V was shortened by 6 bases and J by 5 bases, with 17 bases between the two germline ends. CDR1 MNHNY and CDR2 SVGAGI come from the germline V gene (reference sequence). The CDR3 spans 15 residues. The CDR3 loop reads CASSTYRAWDQPQHF. Written as DNA, the CDR3 is TGTGCCAGCAGCACCTACAGGGCTTGGGATCAGCCCCAGCATTTT.

This clone was counted a single time. The chain has TRBV7-9 and TRBJ1-1; D ambiguous. This CDR3 is 13 amino acids long. The V end was cut by 6 bases, the J end by 1 base, with 9 bases between. Germline lookup yields CDR1 SEHNR and CDR2 FQNEAQ (reference sequence). The CDR3 DNA sequence: TGTGCCAGCAGGGTGGGCCCGAACACTGAAGCTTTCTTT. Translation: CASRVGPNTEAFF.

This chain uses TRBV5-6 with TRBJ1-2; D possibly corresponds to TRBD1 (6 bases). Germline assignment: CDR1 SGHDT and CDR2 YYEEEE. The CDR3 is 16 amino acids. V gave up 4 bases and J gave up 7 bases, with 23 bases separating them. This CDR3 reads CASSPGLLGGGRGYTF. The CDR3 DNA sequence: TGTGCCAGCAGCCCCGGGCTTTTGGGGGGCGGCCGTGGCTACACCTTC. Drawing the rest from reference TRBV5-6 and TRBJ1-2, the complete variable domain is DAGVTQSPTHLIKTRGQQVTLRCSPKSGHDTVSWYQQALGQGPQFIFQYYEEEERQRGNFPDRFSGHQFPNYSSELNVNALLLGDSALYLCASSPGLLGGGRGYTFGSGTRLTVV.

CDR3 protein: CASLHRGSGSYEQYF. CDR3 coding DNA: TGTGCCAGCCTTCATCGAGGTAGCGGGAGCTACGAGCAGTACTTC. The gene calls are TRBV5-6 and TRBJ2-5; 9 bases are a match to TRBD2. TRBJ2-7 explains the end of the DNA better; the J call may be wrong. Germline values: CDR1 SGHDT, CDR2 YYEEEE. The CDR3 sequence is 15 residues long.

The V call is TRBV7-6, the J call TRBJ1-1; D might be TRBD1 (5 bases). Per germline, CDR1 SGHVS and CDR2 FNYEAQ. The CDR3 is made up of 13 amino acids. V gave up 5 bases and J gave up 5 bases, with 12 bases separating them. The CDR3 DNA reads TGTGCCAGCAGCAAAGGCCAGGGTACTGAAGCTTTCTTT. It encodes CASSKGQGTEAFF.

This clone was detected a few times. The chain is built from TRBV4-1 and TRBJ1-1; TRBD1 might be the D (5 bases). Germline V lookup: CDR1 MGHRA, CDR2 YSYEKL. The CDR3 sequence is 15 residues long. V dropped 4 bases and J dropped 0 bases, with 12 bases sitting between them. DNA for the CDR3: TGCGCCAGCAGCCTGACGGGGCCATTGAACACTGAAGCTTTCTTT. Its translation is CASSLTGPLNTEAFF.

The genes are TRBV6-5 and TRBJ2-1; the D gene is possibly TRBD2 (6 bases). Germline CDR1 MNHEY, CDR2 SVGAGI. Trimming removed 6 bases at V and 2 bases at J, with 8 bases between. This CDR3 contains 13 residues. CDR3 in amino acids: CASRASAYNEQFF. CDR3 sequence (DNA): TGTGCCAGCAGGGCTAGCGCCTACAATGAGCAGTTCTTC.

This chain connects TRBV11-1 to TRBJ1-1, with D possibly being TRBD1 (6 bases). Per germline, CDR1 SGHAT and CDR2 FQDESV (reference sequence). The ends were cut back, 1 base at V and 3 bases at J, with 12 bases in the middle. This CDR3 contains 15 residues. The CDR3 DNA sequence: TGTGCCAGCAGCTTAGATTCAGGGGCGGACACTGAAGCTTTCTTT. The encoded protein is CASSLDSGADTEAFF.

V is TRBV28 and J is TRBJ2-3; 7 positions match TRBD2. The V and J ends lost 6 bases and 5 bases, in that order; junction bases with no gene match: 5. Germline CDR1 reads MDHEN; CDR2 reads SYDVKM. This CDR3 spans 13 amino acids. CDR3 coding DNA: TGTGCCAGCAGCGCATCGGGGGGAGATACGCAGTATTTT. This gives the protein CASSASGGDTQYF.

This sequence joins TRBV6-5 and TRBJ1-2; possible D gene TRBD1, 5 bases. Between the trimmed V and J ends, which lost 6 bases and 7 bases, there was a span of 15 bases. Germline CDR1 and CDR2: MNHEY and SVGAGI. The CDR3 loop spans 13 amino acids. The CDR3 loop is CASSPGGVRGYTF. DNA for the CDR3: TGTGCCAGCAGCCCCGGGGGTGTTCGTGGCTACACCTTC.

The chain has TRBV19 and TRBJ2-7; D call uncertain. The CDR3 is 14 amino acids. Trimming removed 7 bases at V and 5 bases at J, with 18 bases between. CDR1 and CDR2 from the germline V gene are LNHDA and SQIVND (reference sequence). The CDR3 is CASKPFSASNEQYF. In DNA, the CDR3 is TGTGCCAGTAAGCCATTCTCCGCTTCAAACGAGCAGTACTTC.

The chain carries TRBV5-4 and TRBJ2-3; D is unresolved. Per germline, CDR1 SGHNT and CDR2 YYREEE (reference sequence). Trimming took off 7 bases at V and 1 base at J, with 13 bases between the two ends. This CDR3 is built from 14 residues. Here the CDR3 reads CASLERQGTDTQYF. In DNA, the CDR3 is TGTGCCAGCCTTGAACGTCAGGGCACAGATACGCAGTATTTT.

V usage is TRBV7-8 and J usage is TRBJ2-7; either TRBD1 or TRBD2 may fit D (5 bases each). Germline values: CDR1 SGHVS, CDR2 FQNEAQ. V lost 3 bases to trimming and J lost 0 bases, with 15 bases between them. The CDR3 spans 16 residues. CDR3 DNA sequence: TGTGCCAGCAGCTTGGGACCTACGGGACCCTCCTACGAGCAGTACTTC. Its translation is CASSLGPTGPSYEQYF.

This sequence joins TRBV11-2 and TRBJ1-4, with D perhaps TRBD1 (5 bases). V lost 2 bases and J lost 4, with 14 bases in between. Germline values: CDR1 SGHAT, CDR2 FQNNGV. The CDR3 has 16 residues. The CDR3 region is CASSLRKGRNNEKLFF. Here the CDR3 DNA reads TGTGCCAGCAGCTTACGAAAGGGACGGAATAATGAAAAACTGTTTTTT.

With regard to this clone: Other DNA sequences from this sample encode an identical CDR3 as well. The V call is TRBV5-6, the J call TRBJ2-7; weak D call: TRBD2 (5 bases). The germline V gene has CDR1 SGHDT and CDR2 YYEEEE. Between the trimmed V and J ends, which lost 4 bases and 4 bases, there was a span of 9 bases. CDR3 length: 12 residues. This chain's CDR3 is CASSLSGYEQYF. As DNA, the CDR3 is TGTGCCAGCAGCCTCAGCGGATACGAGCAGTACTTC.

This sequence joins TRBV14 and TRBJ2-2; 10 bases map to TRBD2. J was trimmed by 1 base and V by 1 base; bases with no gene match: 21. Per the germline V gene, CDR1 is SGHDN and CDR2 is FVKESK. The CDR3 totals 23 residues. CDR3 loop: CASSQGWASGSLTAGENTGELFF. The DNA for the CDR3 is TGTGCCAGCAGCCAAGGTTGGGCTAGCGGGAGCCTAACCGCCGGGGAGAACACCGGGGAGCTGTTTTTT.

This chain connects TRBV15 to TRBJ2-2, with 9 bases matching TRBD2. The CDR3 sequence is 15 residues long. Germline V gives CDR1 LNHNV, CDR2 YYDKDF (reference sequence). Germline trimming cut 3 bases from V and 7 bases from J; bases unmatched to any gene: 6. The CDR3 DNA is TGTGCCACCAGCAGGATAGCGGGAGCGGGCGGGGAGCTGTTTTTT. Amino acids: CATSRIAGAGGELFF.